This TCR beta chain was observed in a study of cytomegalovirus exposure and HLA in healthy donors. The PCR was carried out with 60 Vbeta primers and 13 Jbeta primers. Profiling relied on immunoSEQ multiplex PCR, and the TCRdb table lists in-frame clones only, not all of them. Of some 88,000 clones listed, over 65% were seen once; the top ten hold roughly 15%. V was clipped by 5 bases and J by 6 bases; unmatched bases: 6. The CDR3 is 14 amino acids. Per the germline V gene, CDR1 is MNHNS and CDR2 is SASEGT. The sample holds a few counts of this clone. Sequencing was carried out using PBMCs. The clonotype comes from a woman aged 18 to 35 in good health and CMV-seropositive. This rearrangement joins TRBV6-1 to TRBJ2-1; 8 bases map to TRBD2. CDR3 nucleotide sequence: TGTGCCAGCAGTTTGCGGGGGGAGGTCAATGAGCAGTTCTTC. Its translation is CASSLRGEVNEQFF.